Listed here are 13 T cell receptor beta chains from one sample, sequenced in a study of early T cells in non-severe SARS-CoV-2 infection. TCRdb reanalysed the 5' RACE reads using MiXCR and keeps one entry per CDR3 protein. This repertoire shows more than 90,000 distinct CDR3 sequences, about 12% found once; its top ten account for over 2%. The sample consisted of whole blood. The receptors originated from an adult who was a healthcare worker with PCR-confirmed SARS-CoV-2 infection or an uninfected control (not recorded which).

This rearrangement joins TRBV28 to TRBJ2-7, with D perhaps matching TRBD2 (5 bases). With 6 bases removed from V and 0 bases from J, the gap between germline ends came to 12 bases. Germline V gene lookup returns CDR1 MDHEN and CDR2 SYDVKM. There are 14 residues in the CDR3. CDR3 DNA: TGTGCCAGCAGGCTGCTTGGGAGCTCCTACGAGCAGTACTTC. Translation gives CASRLLGSSYEQYF.

V is TRBV6-6 and J is TRBJ2-2, with TRBD1 identical over 9 bases. CDR1 is MNHNY, CDR2 SVGAGI, per germline (reference sequence). The CDR3 extends over 14 amino acids. With 7 bases clipped from V and 6 bases from J, the junction kept 6 bases outside the gene matches. CDR3 region: CASNWDRASGELFF. CDR3 DNA: TGTGCCAGCAACTGGGACAGGGCGTCCGGGGAGCTGTTTTTT.

This clonotype was recorded many times. The V gene is TRBV28, the J gene TRBJ2-1, with 9 bases that match TRBD1. With V trimmed by 6 bases and J by 5 bases, 8 bases remained unmatched. Germline V lookup: CDR1 MDHEN, CDR2 SYDVKM. The CDR3 contains 15 residues. The CDR3 DNA reads TGTGCCAGCAGGACACCCGGGACAGGGAACAATGAGCAGTTCTTC. Its protein is CASRTPGTGNNEQFF.

Only a few counts were recorded for this clonotype. The genes are TRBV28 and TRBJ2-2; TRBD1 is a possible D gene (6 bases). The germline CDR1 and CDR2 sequences are MDHEN and SYDVKM. This CDR3 is built from 17 residues. Trimming cost V 6 bases and J 2 bases, with 19 bases left between them. The CDR3 spells CASSRNTGTKNTGELFF. DNA of the CDR3: TGTGCCAGCAGCCGTAACACAGGGACGAAAAACACCGGGGAGCTGTTTTTT.

This clonotype was seen only a few times. CDR3 region: CASSLTGNPNYGYTF. DNA for the CDR3: TGTGCCAGCAGTTTGACAGGGAACCCTAACTATGGCTACACCTTC. The chain links TRBV28 to TRBJ1-2; 7 nucleotides line up with TRBD1. CDR1 is MDHEN, CDR2 SYDVKM, per germline. Unmatched junction bases numbered 4, after V lost 3 bases and J lost 0 bases. CDR3 length: 15 amino acids.

In this sample, this clonotype turned up many times. The chain has TRBV12-3 or TRBV12-4 and TRBJ2-5; no clear D. V lost 8 bases and J lost 5, with 9 bases in between. CDR3 length: 11 residues. CDR3 sequence reads: CASSLSETQYF. CDR3 sequence (DNA): TGTGCCAGCTCTCTTTCGGAGACCCAGTACTTC.

This clonotype was detected ten times or more. The chain has TRBV7-9 and TRBJ1-3; the match to TRBD1 covers 8 bases. This CDR3 comprises 14 residues. V shed 6 bases and J 2 bases; nucleotides not matched to a gene: 3. Germline CDR1 is SEHNR and CDR2 is FQNEAQ (reference sequence). The CDR3 DNA reads as TGTGCCAGCAGAGCGGGACAGGCTGGAAACACCATATATTTT. It encodes CASRAGQAGNTIYF. The full variable domain, completed using reference TRBV7-9 and TRBJ1-3, is DTGVSQNPRHKITKRGQNVTFRCDPISEHNRLYWYRQTLGQGPEFLTYFQNEAQLEKSRLLSDRFSAERPKGSFSTLEIQRTEQGDSAMYLCASRAGQAGNTIYFGEGSWLTVV.

This clonotype was seen at least ten times. The rearrangement uses TRBV20-1 and TRBJ2-1; 7 bases are shared with TRBD2. This CDR3 region has 15 residues. The J segment lost 7 bases and the V segment lost 3 bases, leaving 12 bases of the junction unmatched. CDR1 is DFQATT and CDR2 is SNEGSKA in the germline V gene (reference sequence). Written as DNA, the CDR3 is TGCAGTGCTAGTCGTGTCCGCGGGGGAAGGAATGAGCAGTTCTTC. Translated, it gives CSASRVRGGRNEQFF.

This clonotype was seen a few times. The rearrangement links TRBV5-1 to TRBJ1-2, with TRBD1 as a possible D gene (5 bases). The CDR3 has 15 amino acids. Germline V gene data show CDR1 as SGHRS and CDR2 as YFSETQ. V dropped 4 bases and J dropped 8 bases, with 21 bases sitting between them. The CDR3 coding sequence is TGCGCCAGCAGCCGTTCAACGGGGCACGAAAGCGGCTACACCTTC. Translated: CASSRSTGHESGYTF. The full variable domain, rest sourced from reference TRBV5-1 and TRBJ1-2, is KAGVTQTPRYLIKTRGQQVTLSCSPISGHRSVSWYQQTPGQGLQFLFEYFSETQRNKGNFPGRFSGRQFSNSRSEMNVSTLELGDSALYLCASSRSTGHESGYTFGSGTRLTVV.

Points on this clonotype: This may be a read error, as it is one base from a much larger clone. The rearrangement links TRBV20-1 to TRBJ2-1; 8 nucleotides agree with TRBD2. The V gene end was trimmed by 1 base and the J gene end by 4 bases; junction bases not matched to a gene: 9. The CDR3 totals 16 residues. Germline V gene sequence: CDR1 DFQATT, CDR2 SNEGSKA (reference sequence). The CDR3 DNA follows: TGCAGTGCTAGAGTTCGGAGCGGGGGAGCATACAATGAGCAGTTCTTC. Its protein is CSARVRSGGAYNEQFF.

This clonotype has ten or more counts. The chain combines TRBV28 with TRBJ1-5; 7 nucleotides align to TRBD1. Germline assignment: CDR1 MDHEN and CDR2 SYDVKM. The CDR3 extends over 14 amino acids. V was clipped by 6 bases and J by 5 bases; unmatched bases: 7. The CDR3 coding sequence is TGTGCCAGCAGACCGGGACAGTTTTATCAGCCCCAGCATTTT. Protein sequence: CASRPGQFYQPQHF.

In this sample, this clonotype turned up a few times. This chain joins TRBV20-1 and TRBJ1-6, with TRBD1 as a possible D gene (5 bases). The V gene lost 6 bases and the J gene lost 6 bases, with 12 bases spanning the gap. CDR1 is DFQATT, CDR2 SNEGSKA, per germline (reference sequence). This CDR3 region has 13 residues. The CDR3 protein is CSATWDLNSPLHF. CDR3 DNA: TGCAGTGCAACCTGGGACCTTAATTCACCCCTCCACTTT.

This clonotype has a handful of counts. The genes are TRBV25-1 and TRBJ1-1; D is possibly TRBD1 (5 bases). V lost 6 bases and J lost 1, with 18 bases in between. Per germline, CDR1 MGHDK and CDR2 SYGVNS. The CDR3 sequence is 16 residues long. CDR3 amino acids: CASRLGAWGTNTEAFF. DNA for the CDR3: TGTGCCAGCAGACTAGGGGCGTGGGGGACGAACACTGAAGCTTTCTTT.